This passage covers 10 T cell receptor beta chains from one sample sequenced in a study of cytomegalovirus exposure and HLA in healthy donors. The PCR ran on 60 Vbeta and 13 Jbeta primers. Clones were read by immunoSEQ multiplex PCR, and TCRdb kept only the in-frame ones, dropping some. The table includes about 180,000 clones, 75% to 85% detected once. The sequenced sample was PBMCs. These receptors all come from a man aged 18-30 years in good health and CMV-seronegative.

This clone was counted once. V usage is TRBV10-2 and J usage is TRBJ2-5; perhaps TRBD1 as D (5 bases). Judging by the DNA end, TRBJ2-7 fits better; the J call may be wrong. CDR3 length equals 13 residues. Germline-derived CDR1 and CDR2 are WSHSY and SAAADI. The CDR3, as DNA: TGCGCCAGCAGTAAACAGGAAATCTACGAGCAGTACTTC. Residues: CASSKQEIYEQYF.

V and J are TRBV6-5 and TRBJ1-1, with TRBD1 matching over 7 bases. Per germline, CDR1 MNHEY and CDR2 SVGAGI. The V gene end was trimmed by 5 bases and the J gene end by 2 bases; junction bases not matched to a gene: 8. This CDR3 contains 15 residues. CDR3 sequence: CASSVTGQANTEAFF. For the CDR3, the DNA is TGTGCCAGCAGTGTAACCGGACAGGCCAACACTGAAGCTTTCTTT.

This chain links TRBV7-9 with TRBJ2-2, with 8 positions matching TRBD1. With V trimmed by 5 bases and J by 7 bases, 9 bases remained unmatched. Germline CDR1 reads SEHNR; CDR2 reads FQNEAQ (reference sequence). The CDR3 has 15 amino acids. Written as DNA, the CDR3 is TGTGCCAGCAGCCCAGGGGGCGCGAAGCTCGGGGAGCTGTTTTTT. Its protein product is CASSPGGAKLGELFF.

In DNA form, the CDR3 reads TGTGCCAGCAGCTTAGCTGGGGCCCTTAGCAATCAGCCCCAGCATTTT. This translates into CASSLAGALSNQPQHF. The chain recombines TRBV7-9 with TRBJ1-5; weak D call: TRBD1 (5 bases). CDR1 and CDR2 (germline): SEHNR, FQNEAQ (reference sequence). This CDR3 comprises 16 residues. Trimming shortened V by 0 bases and J by 0 bases, and 9 bases separated the two germline ends.

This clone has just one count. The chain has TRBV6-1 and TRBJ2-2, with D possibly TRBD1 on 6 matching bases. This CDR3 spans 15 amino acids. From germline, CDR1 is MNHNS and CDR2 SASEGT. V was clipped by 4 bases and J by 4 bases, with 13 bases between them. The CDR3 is CASSVLQGSTGELFF. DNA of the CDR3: TGTGCCAGCAGTGTCCTACAGGGCTCCACCGGGGAGCTGTTTTTT.

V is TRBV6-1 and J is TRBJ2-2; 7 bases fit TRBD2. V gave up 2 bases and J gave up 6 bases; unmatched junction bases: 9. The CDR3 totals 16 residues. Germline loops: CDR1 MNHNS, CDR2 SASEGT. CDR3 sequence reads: CASSEKGGSGAGELFF. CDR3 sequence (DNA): TGTGCCAGCAGTGAAAAGGGCGGGAGCGGGGCCGGGGAGCTGTTTTTT.

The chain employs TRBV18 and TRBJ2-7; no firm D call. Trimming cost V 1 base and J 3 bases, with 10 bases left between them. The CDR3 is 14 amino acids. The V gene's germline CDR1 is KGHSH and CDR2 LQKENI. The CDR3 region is CASSPQETGYEQYF. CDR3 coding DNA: TGTGCCAGCTCACCACAGGAGACCGGCTACGAGCAGTACTTC.

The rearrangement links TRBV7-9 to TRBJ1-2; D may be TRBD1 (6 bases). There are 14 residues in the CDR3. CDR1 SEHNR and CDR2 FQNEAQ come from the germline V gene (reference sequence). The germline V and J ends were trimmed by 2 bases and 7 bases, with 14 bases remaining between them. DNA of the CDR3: TGTGCCAGCAGCTTATATAGGGGGATAGTTGGCTACACCTTC. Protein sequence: CASSLYRGIVGYTF.

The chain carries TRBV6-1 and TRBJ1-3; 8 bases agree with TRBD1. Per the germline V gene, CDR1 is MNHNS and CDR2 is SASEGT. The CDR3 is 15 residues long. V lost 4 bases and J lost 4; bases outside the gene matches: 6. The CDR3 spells CASSGQGLQGNTIYF. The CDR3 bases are TGTGCCAGCAGTGGACAGGGGCTTCAGGGAAACACCATATATTTT.

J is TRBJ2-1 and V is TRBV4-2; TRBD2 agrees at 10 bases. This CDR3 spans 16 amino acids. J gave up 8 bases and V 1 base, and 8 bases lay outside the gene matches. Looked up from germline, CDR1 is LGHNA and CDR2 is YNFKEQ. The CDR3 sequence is CASSQGRAGGPDEQFF. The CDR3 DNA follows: TGTGCCAGCAGCCAAGGGCGAGCGGGGGGGCCGGATGAGCAGTTCTTC.